This T cell receptor beta chain was sequenced in a study of shared T cell receptors in the human thymus. Trimming pared 5 bases from V and 5 bases from J, leaving 12 bases between. Germline assignment: CDR1 PRHDT and CDR2 FYEKMQ (reference sequence). The CDR3 covers 13 residues. The method was immunoSEQ multiplex PCR; TCRdb's version includes in-frame clones alone and lacks a portion of them. The sample has hundreds of thousands of clones, around 78% seen once. These data also formed part of another study, on human thymus T cells. From that second work: Those donating were healthy Finnish infants in corrective surgery for congenital heart defects. Corrective cardiac surgery supplied the resected thymus tissue. The related literature has documented a marked overlap of thymic repertoires among unrelated individuals.

Sample: thymocytes. The V gene is TRBV13, the J gene TRBJ1-2; D gene ambiguous. This receptor was obtained from a boy younger than two with a congenital heart defect. This CDR3 reads CASSPSAPYGYTF. CDR3 bases: TGTGCCAGCAGCCCCAGCGCTCCTTATGGCTACACCTTC.